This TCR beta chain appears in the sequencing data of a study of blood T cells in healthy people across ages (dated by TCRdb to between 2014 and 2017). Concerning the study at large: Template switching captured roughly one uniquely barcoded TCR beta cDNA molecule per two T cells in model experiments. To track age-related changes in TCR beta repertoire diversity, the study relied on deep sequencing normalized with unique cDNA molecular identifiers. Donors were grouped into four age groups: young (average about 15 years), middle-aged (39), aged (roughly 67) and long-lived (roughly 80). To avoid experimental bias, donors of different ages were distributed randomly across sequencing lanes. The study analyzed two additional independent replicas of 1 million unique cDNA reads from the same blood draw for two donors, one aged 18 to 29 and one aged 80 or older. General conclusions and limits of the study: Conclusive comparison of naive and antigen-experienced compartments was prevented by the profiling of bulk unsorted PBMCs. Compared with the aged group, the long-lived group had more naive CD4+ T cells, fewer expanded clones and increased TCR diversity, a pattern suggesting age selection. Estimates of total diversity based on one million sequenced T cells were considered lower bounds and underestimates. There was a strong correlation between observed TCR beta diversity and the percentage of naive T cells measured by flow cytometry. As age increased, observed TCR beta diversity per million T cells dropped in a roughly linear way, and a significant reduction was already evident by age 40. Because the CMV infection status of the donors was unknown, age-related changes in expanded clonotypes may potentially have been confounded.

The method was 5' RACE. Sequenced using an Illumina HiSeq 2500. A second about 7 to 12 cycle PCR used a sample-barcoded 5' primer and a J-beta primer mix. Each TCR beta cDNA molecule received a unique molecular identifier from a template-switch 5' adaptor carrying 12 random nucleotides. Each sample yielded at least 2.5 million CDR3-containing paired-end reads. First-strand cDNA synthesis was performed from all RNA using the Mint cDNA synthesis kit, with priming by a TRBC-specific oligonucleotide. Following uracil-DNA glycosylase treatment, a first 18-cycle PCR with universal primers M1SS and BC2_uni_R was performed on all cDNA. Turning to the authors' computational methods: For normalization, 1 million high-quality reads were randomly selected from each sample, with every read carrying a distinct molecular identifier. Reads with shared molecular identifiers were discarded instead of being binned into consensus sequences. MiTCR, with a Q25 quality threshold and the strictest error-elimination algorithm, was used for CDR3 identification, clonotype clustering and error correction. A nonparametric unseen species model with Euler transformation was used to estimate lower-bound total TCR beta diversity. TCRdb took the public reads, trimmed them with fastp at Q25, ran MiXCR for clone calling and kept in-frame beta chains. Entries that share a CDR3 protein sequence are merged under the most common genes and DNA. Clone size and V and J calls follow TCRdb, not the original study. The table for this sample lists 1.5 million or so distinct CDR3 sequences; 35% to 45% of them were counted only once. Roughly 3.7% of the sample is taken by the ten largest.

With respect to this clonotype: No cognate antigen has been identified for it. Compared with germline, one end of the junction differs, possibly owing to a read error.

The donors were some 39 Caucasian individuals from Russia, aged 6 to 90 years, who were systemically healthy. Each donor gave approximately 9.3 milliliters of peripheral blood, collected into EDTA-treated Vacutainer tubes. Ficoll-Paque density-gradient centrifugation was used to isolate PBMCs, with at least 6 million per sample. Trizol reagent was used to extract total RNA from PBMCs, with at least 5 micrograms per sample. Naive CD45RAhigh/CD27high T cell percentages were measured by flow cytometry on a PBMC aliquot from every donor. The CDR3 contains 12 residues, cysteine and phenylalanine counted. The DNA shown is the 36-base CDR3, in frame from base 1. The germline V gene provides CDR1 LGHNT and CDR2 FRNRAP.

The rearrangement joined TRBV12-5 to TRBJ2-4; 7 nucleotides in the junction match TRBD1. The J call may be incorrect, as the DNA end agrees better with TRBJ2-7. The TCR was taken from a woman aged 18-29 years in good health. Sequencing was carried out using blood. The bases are TGTGCTAGGGGTTTCGCAGGGGGCGAGCAGTACTTC. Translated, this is CARGFAGGEQYF.